The 20 T cell receptor beta chains given below trace back to one sample, sequenced in a study of blood T cell repertoires in COVID-19. TCRdb's copy holds only in-frame clones and misses some; the assay was immunoSEQ multiplex PCR. The sample includes around 130,000 clones, 84% seen only once; the top ten take 17%. Sequenced input: peripheral blood. The receptor set was obtained from an elderly woman with acute or convalescent COVID-19.

The sample holds a few counts of this clone. The chain links TRBV5-1 to TRBJ2-5; 9 bases fit TRBD2. CDR3 length: 15 residues. Germline CDR1 is SGHRS and CDR2 is YFSETQ. V trimming: 4 bases; J trimming: 1 base; junction bases outside the gene matches: 5. Written as DNA, the CDR3 is TGCGCCAGCAGCGGAACTAGCGGGCCCCAAGAGACCCAGTACTTC. Translation gives CASSGTSGPQETQYF.

The V gene is TRBV21-1, the J gene TRBJ2-1; the table assigns TRBD1, which was not confirmed against the DNA. TRBV21-1 is a pseudogene. The CDR3 runs to 17 residues. The CDR3 reads CASSKETDRGPIDEQFF. The CDR3 DNA follows: TGTGCCAGCAGCAAAGAAACGGACAGGGGCCCCATCGATGAGCAGTTCTTC.

The genes are TRBV30 and TRBJ1-5; the D gene is possibly TRBD1 (6 bases). CDR3 length: 15 residues. Germline CDR1 and CDR2: GTSNPN and SVGIG (reference sequence). The V end was cut by 2 bases, the J end by 4 bases, with 15 bases between. The CDR3 protein is CAWSLRRGRNQPQHF. CDR3 sequence (DNA): TGTGCCTGGAGTCTTCGGCGGGGGCGAAATCAGCCCCAGCATTTT.

The chain is built from TRBV12-3 or TRBV12-4 and TRBJ2-5, with D perhaps matching TRBD2 (5 bases). The CDR3 loop spans 13 amino acids. The V and J ends lost 3 bases and 2 bases respectively, with 7 bases between them. The CDR3 coding sequence is TGTGCCAGCAGTTTCGGGGTACAAGAGACCCAGTACTTC. This codes for CASSFGVQETQYF.

This chain joins TRBV4-1 and TRBJ2-7; maybe TRBD1 (6 bases). Germline assignment: CDR1 MGHRA and CDR2 YSYEKL. V lost 0 bases to trimming and J lost 3 bases, with 12 bases between them. CDR3 size: 15 residues. This CDR3 reads CASSQEGTRGYEQYF. The CDR3 DNA is TGCGCCAGCAGCCAAGAAGGGACAAGGGGCTACGAGCAGTACTTC.

V and J are TRBV6-1 and TRBJ1-6, with 8 bases aligning to TRBD1. V gave up 4 bases and J gave up 8 bases; unmatched junction bases: 10. This CDR3 region has 16 residues. Per the germline V gene, CDR1 is MNHNS and CDR2 is SASEGT. Written as DNA, the CDR3 is TGTGCCAGCAGTGCGTATCGACAGGGGCAGGATTCACCCCTCCACTTT. Its translation is CASSAYRQGQDSPLHF.

The J gene is TRBJ2-3, the V gene TRBV29-1; D is perhaps TRBD1 (5 bases). Germline CDR1 reads SQVTM; CDR2 reads ANQGSEA. V was pared by 5 bases and J by 3 bases, with 24 bases between. This CDR3 comprises 17 residues. The CDR3 loop is CSVIGSTDLGGTDTQYF. The CDR3 bases are TGCAGCGTTATAGGCTCGACAGACTTGGGTGGTACAGATACGCAGTATTTT.

V gene TRBV3-1 (or the pseudogene TRBV3-2) combines with J gene TRBJ2-3; D is possibly TRBD2 (6 bases). The CDR3 spans 13 residues. Germline CDR1 is LGHDT and CDR2 is YNNKEL (reference sequence). Trimming took 0 bases from V and 11 from J, leaving 12 bases between them. CDR3 nucleotide sequence: TGTGCCAGCAGCCAAGAAAGGCGGGATCGGCAGTATTTT. Its translation: CASSQERRDRQYF.

This clone was counted many times. The chain joins TRBV5-1 to TRBJ1-1, with D unresolved. The CDR3 length is 13 residues. The V end was cut by 1 base, the J end by 4 bases, with 8 bases between. CDR1 is SGHRS and CDR2 is YFSETQ in the germline V gene. This chain's CDR3 is CASSLSPVTEAFF. In DNA, the CDR3 is TGCGCCAGCAGCTTGTCCCCAGTCACTGAAGCTTTCTTT.

The chain carries TRBV7-9 and TRBJ2-4, with D possibly TRBD2 on 5 matching bases. Germline CDR1 and CDR2: SEHNR and FQNEAQ (reference sequence). The CDR3 covers 16 residues. V was clipped by 5 bases and J by 0 bases, with 14 bases between them. In DNA form, the CDR3 reads TGTGCCAGCAGCCCTCGGCCGGGAATAGCCAAAAACATTCAGTACTTC. This codes for CASSPRPGIAKNIQYF.

The sample holds a few counts of this clone. The V gene is TRBV6-6, the J gene TRBJ1-1; D call uncertain. Germline lookup yields CDR1 MNHNY and CDR2 SVGAGI (reference sequence). This CDR3 is 13 amino acids long. The V end was cut by 7 bases, the J end by 2 bases, with 11 bases between. The CDR3: CASIQGANTEAFF. DNA for the CDR3: TGTGCCAGCATTCAAGGAGCCAACACTGAAGCTTTCTTT.

The chain links TRBV3-1 (or the pseudogene TRBV3-2) to TRBJ1-5; D may be TRBD1 (6 bases). V lost 0 bases, J lost 8 bases, and 11 bases lay in between. CDR1 and CDR2 (germline): LGHDT, YNNKEL (reference sequence). The CDR3 covers 14 residues. The DNA for the CDR3 is TGTGCCAGCAGCCAAGACAGGGGTTTAAAGCCCCAGCATTTT. This codes for CASSQDRGLKPQHF.

In its sample, this clone was seen once. The V gene is TRBV5-5, the J gene TRBJ2-3, with a tentative D call TRBD2 (6 bases). The CDR3 totals 14 residues. V lost 3 bases, J lost 6 bases, and 14 bases lay in between. Per germline, CDR1 SGHKS and CDR2 YYEKEE (reference sequence). The CDR3 coding sequence is TGTGCCAGCAGCTGGGGACTGTTGGGGGATACGCAGTATTTT. Encoded protein: CASSWGLLGDTQYF.

V usage is TRBV4-1 and J usage is TRBJ1-2; no clear D. Trimming took off 2 bases at V and 1 base at J, with 5 bases between the two ends. The CDR3 loop spans 13 amino acids. From germline, CDR1 is MGHRA and CDR2 YSYEKL. The CDR3 region is CASSQQVNYGYTF. For the CDR3, the DNA is TGCGCCAGCAGCCAACAGGTTAACTATGGCTACACCTTC.

V usage is TRBV18 and J usage is TRBJ1-1, with 10 bases aligning to TRBD1. V gave up 3 bases and J gave up 8 bases; unmatched junction bases: 6. Germline CDR1 reads KGHSH; CDR2 reads LQKENI. This CDR3 is built from 14 residues. The CDR3 sequence is CASSPGQGGTEAFF. The CDR3, as DNA: TGTGCCAGCTCACCCGGACAGGGGGGGACCGAAGCTTTCTTT.

The chain combines TRBV10-2 with TRBJ1-2, with 8 bases identical to TRBD1. J gave up 5 bases and V 6 bases, and 8 bases lay outside the gene matches. Germline V lookup: CDR1 WSHSY, CDR2 SAAADI. The CDR3 has 14 residues. The CDR3 sequence is CASRFTDRDYGYTF. DNA for the CDR3: TGCGCCAGCAGATTCACGGACAGGGATTATGGCTACACCTTC.

The chain has TRBV27 and TRBJ1-5; 8 bases are a match to TRBD1. With V trimmed by 2 bases and J by 7 bases, 10 bases remained unmatched. Per the germline V gene, CDR1 is MNHEY and CDR2 is SMNVEV (reference sequence). The CDR3 runs 16 residues. CDR3 sequence reads: CASSLRQGYTLQPQHF. The CDR3 region has the DNA TGTGCCAGCAGTTTAAGACAGGGGTACACTCTACAGCCCCAGCATTTT.

This chain connects TRBV12-5 to TRBJ1-2; TRBD1 matches at 8 bases. The CDR3 contains 18 residues. Per the germline V gene, CDR1 is LGHNT and CDR2 is FRNRAP. Trimming cost V 4 bases and J 6 bases; bases outside gene matches: 19. CDR3 DNA: TGTGCTAGTGGTTCCCTCCCGATGACAGGGGTTATTGAAGATGGCTACACCTTC. This gives the protein CASGSLPMTGVIEDGYTF.

The chain is built from TRBV7-8 and TRBJ2-7; D is possibly TRBD1 or TRBD2 (5 bases each). The germline V gene has CDR1 SGHVS and CDR2 FQNEAQ. Trimming removed 8 bases from V and 7 bases from J, with 15 bases in between. The CDR3 consists of 12 residues. The CDR3 is CASARGAGEQYF. CDR3 bases: TGTGCCAGCGCCCGAGGGGCGGGTGAGCAGTACTTC.

This chain links TRBV19 with TRBJ1-6; TRBD1 matches 7 bases. V shed 6 bases, J shed 4 bases, and the junction held 3 bases outside the gene matches. This CDR3 has 14 residues. The germline CDR1 and CDR2 sequences are LNHDA and SQIVND (reference sequence). The CDR3 DNA is TGTGCCAGTAGCCTGGGACAGTATAATTCACCCCTCCACTTT. This translates into CASSLGQYNSPLHF.